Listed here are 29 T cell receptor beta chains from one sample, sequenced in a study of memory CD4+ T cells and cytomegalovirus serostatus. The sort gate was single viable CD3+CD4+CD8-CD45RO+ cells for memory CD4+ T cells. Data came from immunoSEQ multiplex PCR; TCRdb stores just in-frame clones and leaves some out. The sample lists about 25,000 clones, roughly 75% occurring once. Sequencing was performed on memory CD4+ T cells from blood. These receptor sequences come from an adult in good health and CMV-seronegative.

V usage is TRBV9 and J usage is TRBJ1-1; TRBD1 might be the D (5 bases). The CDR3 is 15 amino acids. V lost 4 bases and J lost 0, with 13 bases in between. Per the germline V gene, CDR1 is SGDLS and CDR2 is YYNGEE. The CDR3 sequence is CASSILGALNTEAFF. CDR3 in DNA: TGTGCCAGCAGCATCCTAGGGGCGTTGAACACTGAAGCTTTCTTT.

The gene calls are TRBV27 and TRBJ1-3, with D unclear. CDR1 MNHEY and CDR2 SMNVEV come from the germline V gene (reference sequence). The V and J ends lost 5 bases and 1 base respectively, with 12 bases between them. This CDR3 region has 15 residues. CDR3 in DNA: TGTGCCAGCAGTGCAAACCCAGGTTCTGGAAACACCATATATTTT. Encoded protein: CASSANPGSGNTIYF.

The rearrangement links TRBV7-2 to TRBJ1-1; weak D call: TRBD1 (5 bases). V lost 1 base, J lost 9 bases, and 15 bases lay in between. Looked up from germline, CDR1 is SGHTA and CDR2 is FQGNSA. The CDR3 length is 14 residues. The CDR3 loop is CASSLGGGSSQAFF. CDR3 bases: TGTGCCAGCAGCTTAGGGGGGGGTTCGTCGCAAGCTTTCTTT.

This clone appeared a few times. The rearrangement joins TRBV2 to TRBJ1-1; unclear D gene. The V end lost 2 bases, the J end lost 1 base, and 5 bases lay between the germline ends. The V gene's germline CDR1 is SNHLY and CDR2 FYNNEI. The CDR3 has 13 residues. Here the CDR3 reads CASSEHGNTEAFF. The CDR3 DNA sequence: TGTGCCAGCAGTGAACACGGGAACACTGAAGCTTTCTTT.

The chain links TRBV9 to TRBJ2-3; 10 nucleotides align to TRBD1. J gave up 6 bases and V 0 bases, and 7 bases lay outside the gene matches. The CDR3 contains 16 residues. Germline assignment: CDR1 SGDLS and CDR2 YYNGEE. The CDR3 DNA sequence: TGTGCCAGCAGCGTAGGACAGGGGGCCCCGTTCGATACGCAGTATTTT. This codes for CASSVGQGAPFDTQYF.

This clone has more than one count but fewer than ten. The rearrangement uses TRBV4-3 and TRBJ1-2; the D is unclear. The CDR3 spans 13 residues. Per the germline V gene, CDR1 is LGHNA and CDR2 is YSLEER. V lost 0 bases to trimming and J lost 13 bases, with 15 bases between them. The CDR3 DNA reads TGCGCCAGCAGCCAAGAATTCCAGCGAAGTATCACCTTC. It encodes CASSQEFQRSITF.

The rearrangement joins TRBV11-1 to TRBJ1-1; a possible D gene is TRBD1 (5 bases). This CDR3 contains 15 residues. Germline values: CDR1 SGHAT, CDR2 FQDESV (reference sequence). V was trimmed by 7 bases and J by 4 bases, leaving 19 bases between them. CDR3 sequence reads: CASIQGSGWATEAFF. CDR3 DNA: TGTGCCAGCATCCAAGGGTCAGGGTGGGCCACTGAAGCTTTCTTT.

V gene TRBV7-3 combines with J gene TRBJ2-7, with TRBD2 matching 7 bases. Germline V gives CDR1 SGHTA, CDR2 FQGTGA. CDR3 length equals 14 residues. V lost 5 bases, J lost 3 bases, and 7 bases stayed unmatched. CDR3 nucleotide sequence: TGTGCCAGCAGCCCGATGGGACTACACTACGAGCAGTACTTC. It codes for CASSPMGLHYEQYF.

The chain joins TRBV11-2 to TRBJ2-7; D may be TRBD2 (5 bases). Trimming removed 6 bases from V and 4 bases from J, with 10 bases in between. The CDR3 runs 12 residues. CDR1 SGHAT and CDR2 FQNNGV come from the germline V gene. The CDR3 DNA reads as TGTGCCAGCAGGAAAGGACTTTACGAGCAGTACTTC. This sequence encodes CASRKGLYEQYF. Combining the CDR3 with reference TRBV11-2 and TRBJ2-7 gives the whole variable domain EAGVAQSPRYKIIEKRQSVAFWCNPISGHATLYWYQQILGQGPKLLIQFQNNGVVDDSQLPKDRFSAERLKGVDSTLKIQPAKLEDSAVYLCASRKGLYEQYFGPGTRLTVT.

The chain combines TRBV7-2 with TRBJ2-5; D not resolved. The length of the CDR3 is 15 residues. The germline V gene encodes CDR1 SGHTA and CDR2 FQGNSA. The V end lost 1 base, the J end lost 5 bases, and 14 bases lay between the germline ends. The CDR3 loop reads CASSLVRYPGETQYF. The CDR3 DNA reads TGTGCCAGCAGCTTAGTCCGGTACCCTGGGGAGACCCAGTACTTC.

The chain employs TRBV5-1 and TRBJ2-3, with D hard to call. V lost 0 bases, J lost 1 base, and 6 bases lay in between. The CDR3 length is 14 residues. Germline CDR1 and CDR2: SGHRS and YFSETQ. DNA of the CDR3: TGCGCCAGCAGCTTGGTTTCCGGCACAGATACGCAGTATTTT. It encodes CASSLVSGTDTQYF.

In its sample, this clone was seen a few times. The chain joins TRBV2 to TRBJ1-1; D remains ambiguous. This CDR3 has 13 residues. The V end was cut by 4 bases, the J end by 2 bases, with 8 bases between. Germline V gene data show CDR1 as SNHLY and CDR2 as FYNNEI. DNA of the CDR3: TGTGCCAGCAGTGTTTCCAGAAACACTGAAGCTTTCTTT. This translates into CASSVSRNTEAFF.

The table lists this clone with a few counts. CDR3 region: CASSLDWAEAFF. The CDR3 nucleotides are TGTGCCAGCAGCTTAGACTGGGCTGAAGCTTTCTTT. The chain is built from TRBV7-2 and TRBJ1-1; no clear D gene. Germline lookup yields CDR1 SGHTA and CDR2 FQGNSA. With 1 base removed from V and 6 bases from J, the gap between germline ends came to 6 bases. This CDR3 has 12 amino acids.

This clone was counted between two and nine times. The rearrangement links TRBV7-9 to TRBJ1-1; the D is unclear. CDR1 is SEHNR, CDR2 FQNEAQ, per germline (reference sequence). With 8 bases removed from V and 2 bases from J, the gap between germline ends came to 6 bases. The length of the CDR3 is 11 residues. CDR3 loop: CASGLNTEAFF. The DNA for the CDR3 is TGTGCCAGCGGCCTAAACACTGAAGCTTTCTTT.

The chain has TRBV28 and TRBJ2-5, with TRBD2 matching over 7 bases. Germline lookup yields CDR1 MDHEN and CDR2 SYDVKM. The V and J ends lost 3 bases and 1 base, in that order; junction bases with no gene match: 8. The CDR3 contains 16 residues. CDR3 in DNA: TGTGCCAGCAGTTTTGGGGGGGGGACGATCCAAGAGACCCAGTACTTC. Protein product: CASSFGGGTIQETQYF.

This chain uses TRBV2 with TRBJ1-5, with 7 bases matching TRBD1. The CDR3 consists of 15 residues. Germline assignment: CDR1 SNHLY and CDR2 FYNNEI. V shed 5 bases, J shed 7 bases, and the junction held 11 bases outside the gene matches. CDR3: CASSPETGSRQPQHF. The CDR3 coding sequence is TGTGCCAGCAGTCCCGAGACAGGGTCCAGGCAGCCCCAGCATTTT.

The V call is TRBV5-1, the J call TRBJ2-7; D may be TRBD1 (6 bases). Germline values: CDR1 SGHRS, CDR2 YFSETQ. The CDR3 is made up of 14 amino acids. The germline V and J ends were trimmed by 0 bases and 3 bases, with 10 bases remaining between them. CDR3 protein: CASSLVGTIYEQYF. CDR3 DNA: TGCGCCAGCAGCTTGGTCGGGACAATCTACGAGCAGTACTTC.

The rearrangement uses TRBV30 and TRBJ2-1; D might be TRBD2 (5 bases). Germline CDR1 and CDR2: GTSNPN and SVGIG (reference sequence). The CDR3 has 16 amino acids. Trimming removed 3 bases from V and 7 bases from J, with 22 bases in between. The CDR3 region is CAWSAHGASQWNEQFF. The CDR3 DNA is TGTGCCTGGAGCGCACACGGAGCTAGCCAGTGGAATGAGCAGTTCTTC.

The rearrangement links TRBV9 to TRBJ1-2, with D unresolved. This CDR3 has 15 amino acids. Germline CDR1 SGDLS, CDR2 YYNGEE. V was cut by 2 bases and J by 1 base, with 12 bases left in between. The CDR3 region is CASSVTENLNYGYTF. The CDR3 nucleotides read TGTGCCAGCAGCGTTACAGAGAACCTTAACTATGGCTACACCTTC. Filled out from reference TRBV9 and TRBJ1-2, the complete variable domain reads DSGVTQTPKHLITATGQRVTLRCSPRSGDLSVYWYQQSLDQGLQFLIQYYNGEERAKGNILERFSAQQFPDLHSELNLSSLELGDSALYFCASSVTENLNYGYTFGSGTRLTVV.

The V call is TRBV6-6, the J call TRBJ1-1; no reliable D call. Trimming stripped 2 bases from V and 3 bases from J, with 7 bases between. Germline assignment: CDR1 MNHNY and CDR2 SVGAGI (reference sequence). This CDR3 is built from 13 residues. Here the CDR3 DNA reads TGTGCCAGCAGTTACGACCGCTACACTGAAGCTTTCTTT. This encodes CASSYDRYTEAFF.

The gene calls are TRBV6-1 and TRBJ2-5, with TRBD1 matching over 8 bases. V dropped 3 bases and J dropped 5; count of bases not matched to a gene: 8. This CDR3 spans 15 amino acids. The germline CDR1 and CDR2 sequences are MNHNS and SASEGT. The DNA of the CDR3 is TGTGCCAGCAGTGACGGTTCAGGGGGCTTGGAGACCCAGTACTTC. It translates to CASSDGSGGLETQYF.

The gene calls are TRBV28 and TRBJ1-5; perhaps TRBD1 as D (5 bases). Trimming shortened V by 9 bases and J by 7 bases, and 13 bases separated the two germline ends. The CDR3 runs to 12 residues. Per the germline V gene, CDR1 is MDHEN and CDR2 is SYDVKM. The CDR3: CASSSGMQPQHF. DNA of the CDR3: TGTGCCAGTAGCTCAGGGATGCAGCCCCAGCATTTT.

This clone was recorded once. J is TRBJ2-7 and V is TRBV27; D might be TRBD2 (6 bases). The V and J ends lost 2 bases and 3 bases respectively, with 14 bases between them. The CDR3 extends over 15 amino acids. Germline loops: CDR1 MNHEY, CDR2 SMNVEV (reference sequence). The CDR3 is CASSLGGEASYEQYF. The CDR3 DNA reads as TGTGCCAGCAGTTTAGGCGGGGAGGCTAGCTACGAGCAGTACTTC.

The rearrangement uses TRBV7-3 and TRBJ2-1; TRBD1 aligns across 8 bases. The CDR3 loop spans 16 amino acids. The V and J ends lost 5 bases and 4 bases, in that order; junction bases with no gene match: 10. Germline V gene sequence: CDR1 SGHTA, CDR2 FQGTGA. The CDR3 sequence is CASSPRKTGVYNEQFF. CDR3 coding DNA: TGTGCCAGCAGCCCTCGCAAGACAGGGGTATACAATGAGCAGTTCTTC.

CDR3 sequence (DNA): TGTGCCACCAGCAGAGATCATCAGGGGGCTGGGAACACTGAAGCTTTCTTT. This translates into CATSRDHQGAGNTEAFF. The V call is TRBV15, the J call TRBJ1-1; 8 positions agree with TRBD1. Germline trimming cut 0 bases from V and 1 base from J; bases unmatched to any gene: 7. Per germline, CDR1 LNHNV and CDR2 YYDKDF (reference sequence). The CDR3 sequence is 17 residues long.

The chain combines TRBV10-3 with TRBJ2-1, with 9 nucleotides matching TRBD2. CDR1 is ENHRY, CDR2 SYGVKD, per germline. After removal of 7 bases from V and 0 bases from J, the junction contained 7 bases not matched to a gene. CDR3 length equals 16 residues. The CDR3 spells CAIKGTSPSSYNEQFF. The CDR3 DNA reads TGTGCCATCAAGGGGACTAGCCCGAGCTCCTACAATGAGCAGTTCTTC.

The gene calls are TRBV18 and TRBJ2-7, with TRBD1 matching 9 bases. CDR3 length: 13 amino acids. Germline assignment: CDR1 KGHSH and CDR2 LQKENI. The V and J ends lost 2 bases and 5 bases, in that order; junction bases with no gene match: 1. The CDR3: CASSPGTGNEQYF. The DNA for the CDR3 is TGTGCCAGCTCACCAGGGACAGGGAACGAGCAGTACTTC.

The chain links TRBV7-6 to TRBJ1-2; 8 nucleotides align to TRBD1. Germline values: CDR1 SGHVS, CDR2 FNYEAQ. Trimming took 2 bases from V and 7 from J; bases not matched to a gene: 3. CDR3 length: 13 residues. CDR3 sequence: CASSLQGAAGYTF. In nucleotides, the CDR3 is TGTGCCAGCAGCTTACAGGGGGCAGCTGGCTACACCTTC.

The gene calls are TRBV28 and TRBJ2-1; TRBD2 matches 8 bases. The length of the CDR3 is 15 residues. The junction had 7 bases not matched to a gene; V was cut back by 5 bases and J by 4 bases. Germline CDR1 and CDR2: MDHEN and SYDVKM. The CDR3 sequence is CASSPSGGVYNEQFF. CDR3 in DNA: TGTGCCAGCAGTCCCTCGGGGGGGGTATACAATGAGCAGTTCTTC.